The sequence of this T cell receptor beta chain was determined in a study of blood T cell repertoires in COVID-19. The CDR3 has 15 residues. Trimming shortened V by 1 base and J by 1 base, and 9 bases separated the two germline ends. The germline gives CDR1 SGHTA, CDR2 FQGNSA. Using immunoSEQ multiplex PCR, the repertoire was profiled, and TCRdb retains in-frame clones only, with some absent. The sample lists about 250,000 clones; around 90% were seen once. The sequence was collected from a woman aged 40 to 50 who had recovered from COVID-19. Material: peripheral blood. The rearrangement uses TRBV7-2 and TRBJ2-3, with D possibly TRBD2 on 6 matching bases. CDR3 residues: CASSLGGGGTDTQYF. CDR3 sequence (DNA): TGTGCCAGCAGCTTAGGTGGCGGGGGCACAGATACGCAGTATTTT.